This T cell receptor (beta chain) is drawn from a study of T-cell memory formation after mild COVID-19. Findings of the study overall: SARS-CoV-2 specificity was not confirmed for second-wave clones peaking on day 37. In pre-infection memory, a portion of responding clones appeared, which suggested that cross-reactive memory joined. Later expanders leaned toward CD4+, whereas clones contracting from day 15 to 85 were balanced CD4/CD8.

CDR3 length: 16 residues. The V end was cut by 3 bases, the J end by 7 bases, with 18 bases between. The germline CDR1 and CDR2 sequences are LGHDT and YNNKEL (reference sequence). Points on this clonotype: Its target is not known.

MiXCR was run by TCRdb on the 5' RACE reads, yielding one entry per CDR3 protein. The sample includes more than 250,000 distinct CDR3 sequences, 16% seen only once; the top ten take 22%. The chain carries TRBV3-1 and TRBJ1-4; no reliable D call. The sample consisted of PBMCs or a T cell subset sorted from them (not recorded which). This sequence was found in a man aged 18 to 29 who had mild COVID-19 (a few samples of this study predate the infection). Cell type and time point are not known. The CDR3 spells CASSHPSAGMGEKLFF. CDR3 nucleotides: TGTGCCAGCAGCCATCCCTCGGCGGGGATGGGTGAAAAACTGTTTTTT.